This section outlines one TCR beta chain sequence together with its context. The antigen it binds to is not known. Within one base of it there is no much larger clone, and no base qualities were kept. V lost 1 base and J lost 5 bases; the stretch between them is 12 bases long. Inclusive of the bounding cysteine and phenylalanine, the CDR3 is 14 residues long. The entry retains the CDR3 DNA only, 42 bases that are in frame from base 1. The germline V gene (reference sequence) provides CDR1 LNHNV and CDR2 YYDKDF. RNA was extracted using the RNeasy kit, and about 0.5 to 1 microgram was reverse transcribed with random hexamers. The immunoSEQ multiplex PCR assay, which covers 54 Vbeta and 13 Jbeta segments, was used to amplify TCR beta CDR3 regions. PCR amplification bias was corrected by using a synthetic template baseline for primer optimization and computational correction. On the authors' methods: Reads were annotated to V, D and J genes per IMGT and analyzed with immunoSEQ Analyzer, keeping only productive sequences. Clonality was computed as one minus Shannon entropy normalized by log2 of the number of productive unique sequences. For each patient and control, public and private clones were evaluated within the 100 most prevalent clones. Clones were defined as Susac-specific if absent from the healthy and MS cohorts, from 1052 published viral clones and from other ImmuneACCESS disease sequences. TCRdb ran its own pipeline on the public reads, namely fastp trimming at Q25 and MiXCR clone calling, and kept in-frame beta chains. Every distinct CDR3 protein forms one entry, paired with its most common genes and DNA. TCRdb assigned the V and J calls; the authors' analysis was not used. The sample table holds some 130,000 distinct CDR3 sequences, of which 85% to 95% were seen once. The biggest ten clones account for over 0.15% of the sample.

The sample originates from a study of CD8 T cells in Susac syndrome (dated by TCRdb to between 2017 and 2020). Context from the whole study: Among the sequenced Susac syndrome patients, 5 or 6 had clinically active disease and eight were in clinical remission. At blood withdrawal, Susac syndrome patients were either therapy-naive, taking corticosteroids (in some cases with IVIg as well), or taking IVIg alone. The study used repertoire sequencing to test whether antigen drove CD8+ T cell activation and differentiation in Susac syndrome. The clonality of the CD8+ T cell repertoire was compared across approximately 12 healthy donors, roughly 14 Susac syndrome patients and under 18 multiple sclerosis patients.

General study outcomes and caveats: Roughly 15 and five Susac-specific public clones were found in the total CD8+ and CD8+ TEMRA repertoires, respectively. Clonal expansion was seen in Susac syndrome CD8+ repertoires, peaking in CD8+ TEMRA cells and being greater in clinically active patients than in remitting ones. The number of individuals in the TCR sequencing and HLA analysis was acknowledged as relatively small.

High-throughput TCR beta sequencing profiled peripheral blood CD8+ and CD4+ T cells from healthy donors, Susac syndrome patients and multiple sclerosis patients. Susac syndrome patients met recently defined diagnostic criteria for definite or probable disease. Bulk CD8+ and CD4+ T cells were purified magnetically by negative isolation, whereas CD8+ TEMRA cells were enriched by FACS. Blood was drawn into EDTA tubes, processed within 24 hours, and PBMCs were isolated by density gradient centrifugation. PBMCs intended for TCR sequencing were cryopreserved in liquid nitrogen and thawed later in a water bath at 37 degrees C. Purity of sorted or isolated CD4+, CD8+ and CD8+ TEMRA cells was at least 90%.

Here the chain combines TRBV15 and TRBJ2-7; no D gene can be assigned with confidence. Sequencing input: CD8+ T cells from PBMCs. The source of this sequence is a human donor with Susac syndrome. The CDR3 amino acid sequence is: CATSRVRLAHEQYF. The sequenced DNA is TGTGCCACCAGCAGAGTTAGGCTGGCACACGAGCAGTACTTC.